The next 10 T cell receptor beta chains were all read from a single sample in a study of blood T cell repertoires in COVID-19. Some clones are missing from TCRdb's copy, which holds only in-frame ones; the method was immunoSEQ multiplex PCR. This table has hundreds of thousands of clones, more than 80% appearing once. The sequenced material came from PBMCs or T cells enriched from blood (not recorded which). These receptors originate from a woman younger than 35 who had recovered from COVID-19.

The chain carries TRBV27 and TRBJ2-6; maybe TRBD2 (7 bases). V was clipped by 7 bases and J by 0 bases, with 10 bases between them. This CDR3 region has 15 residues. CDR1 and CDR2 (germline): MNHEY, SMNVEV (reference sequence). CDR3 sequence reads: CASKGGISGANVLTF. DNA of the CDR3: TGTGCCAGCAAGGGGGGGATCTCTGGGGCCAACGTCCTGACTTTC.

This CDR3 is CASSLLSGRTDTQYF. Here the CDR3 DNA reads TGTGCCAGCAGTTTACTTAGCGGGCGAACAGATACGCAGTATTTT. The chain uses TRBV28 and TRBJ2-3; 7 positions match TRBD2. This CDR3 region has 15 residues. Germline assignment: CDR1 MDHEN and CDR2 SYDVKM. J gave up 3 bases and V 2 bases, and 5 bases lay outside the gene matches.

The DNA for the CDR3 is TGCGCCGTAACGGGGGACTACTCCTACGAGCAGTACTTC. It yields the protein CAVTGDYSYEQYF. The chain recombines TRBV5-1 with TRBJ2-7; 7 bases agree with TRBD2. Germline V gives CDR1 SGHRS, CDR2 YFSETQ. The length of the CDR3 is 13 residues. V shed 10 bases, J shed 0 bases, and the junction held 7 bases outside the gene matches. Drawing the rest from reference TRBV5-1 and TRBJ2-7, the complete variable domain is KAGVTQTPRYLIKTRGQQVTLSCSPISGHRSVSWYQQTPGQGLQFLFEYFSETQRNKGNFPGRFSGRQFSNSRSEMNVSTLELGDSALYLCAVTGDYSYEQYFGPGTRLTVT.

This sequence joins TRBV6-4 and TRBJ1-6; no firm D call. This CDR3 has 13 residues. Looked up from germline, CDR1 is MRHNA and CDR2 is SNTAGT. V dropped 4 bases and J dropped 7 bases, with 8 bases sitting between them. The CDR3 DNA follows: TGTGCCAGCAGTGCCGAACAGAATTCACCCCTCCACTTT. This gives the protein CASSAEQNSPLHF.

The chain is built from TRBV9 and TRBJ1-1; TRBD1 agrees at 8 bases. The CDR3 loop spans 15 amino acids. Germline loops: CDR1 SGDLS, CDR2 YYNGEE. Unmatched junction bases numbered 9, after V lost 0 bases and J lost 8 bases. This CDR3 is CASSVEAGGPTEAFF. The CDR3 nucleotides read TGTGCCAGCAGCGTAGAGGCAGGGGGCCCAACCGAAGCTTTCTTT.

The chain links TRBV5-1 to TRBJ2-7, with 7 nucleotides matching TRBD1. Germline lookup yields CDR1 SGHRS and CDR2 YFSETQ. Trimming took 4 bases from V and 3 from J; bases not matched to a gene: 4. This CDR3 is built from 13 residues. In nucleotides, the CDR3 is TGCGCCAGCAGCCGCACAGGGGACTACGAGCAGTACTTC. Translation gives CASSRTGDYEQYF.

The J gene is TRBJ1-2, the V gene TRBV5-1; D possibly corresponds to TRBD1 (6 bases). V was pared by 0 bases and J by 8 bases, with 20 bases between. The germline CDR1 and CDR2 sequences are SGHRS and YFSETQ. CDR3 size: 16 residues. The CDR3 loop is CASSLASQGLLRGYTF. The CDR3 coding sequence is TGCGCCAGCAGCTTGGCCTCGCAGGGGTTATTGAGGGGCTACACCTTC. The whole variable domain, filled in from reference TRBV5-1 and TRBJ1-2, reads KAGVTQTPRYLIKTRGQQVTLSCSPISGHRSVSWYQQTPGQGLQFLFEYFSETQRNKGNFPGRFSGRQFSNSRSEMNVSTLELGDSALYLCASSLASQGLLRGYTFGSGTRLTVV.

The genes are TRBV11-2 and TRBJ1-3; D is possibly TRBD1 (6 bases). Trimming removed 6 bases from V and 12 bases from J, with 18 bases in between. The CDR3 has 13 amino acids. CDR1 SGHAT and CDR2 FQNNGV come from the germline V gene. CDR3 DNA sequence: TGTGCCAGCAGTAAAGCAGGGGAAGGGATCATATATTTT. This translates into CASSKAGEGIIYF.

The rearrangement uses TRBV7-9 and TRBJ1-2; possibly TRBD1 for D (6 bases). Trimming took 5 bases from V and 6 from J, leaving 13 bases between them. Per the germline V gene, CDR1 is SEHNR and CDR2 is FQNEAQ (reference sequence). There are 13 residues in the CDR3. The CDR3 loop reads CASSAGAGDGYTF. CDR3 DNA: TGTGCCAGCAGCGCCGGGGCAGGGGATGGCTACACCTTC.

This chain links TRBV2 with TRBJ1-1; D not certain. V was cut by 1 base and J by 0 bases, with 9 bases left in between. There are 15 residues in the CDR3. The germline CDR1 and CDR2 sequences are SNHLY and FYNNEI. The CDR3 region is CASSEVQTVNTEAFF. The CDR3, as DNA: TGTGCCAGCAGTGAAGTGCAAACGGTGAACACTGAAGCTTTCTTT.